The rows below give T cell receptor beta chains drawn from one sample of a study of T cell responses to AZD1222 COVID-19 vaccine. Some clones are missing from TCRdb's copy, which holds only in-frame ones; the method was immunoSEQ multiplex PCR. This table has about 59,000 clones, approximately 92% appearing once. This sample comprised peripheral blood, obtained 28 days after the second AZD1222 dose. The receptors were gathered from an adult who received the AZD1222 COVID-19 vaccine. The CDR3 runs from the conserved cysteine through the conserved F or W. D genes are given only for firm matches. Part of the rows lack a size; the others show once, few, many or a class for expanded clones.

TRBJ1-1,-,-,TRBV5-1,CASSLGYGGNTEAFF,TGCGCCAGCAGCTTGGGGTATGGGGGAAACACTGAAGCTTTCTTT
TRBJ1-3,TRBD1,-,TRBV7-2,CASSLGNRGSGNTIYF,TGTGCCAGCAGCTTAGGCAACAGGGGCTCTGGAAACACCATATATTTT
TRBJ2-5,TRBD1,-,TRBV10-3,CAISLTGGDETQYF,TGTGCCATCAGCCTGACAGGGGGCGATGAGACCCAGTACTTC
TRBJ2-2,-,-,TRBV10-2,CASSEKGIGANTGELFF,TGCGCCAGCAGTGAGAAGGGTATAGGGGCGAACACCGGGGAGCTGTTTTTT
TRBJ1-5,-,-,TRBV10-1,CASSEFSNQPQHF,TGCGCCAGCAGTGAGTTTAGCAATCAGCCCCAGCATTTT
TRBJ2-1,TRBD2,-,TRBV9,CASSVTSGASYNEQFF,TGTGCCAGCAGCGTTACTAGCGGGGCTTCCTACAATGAGCAGTTCTTC
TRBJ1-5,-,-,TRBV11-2,CASSLNTHQPQHF,TGTGCCAGCAGCTTAAACACCCATCAGCCCCAGCATTTT
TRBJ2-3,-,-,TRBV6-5,CASSLTGRTSTDTQYF,TGTGCCAGCAGTTTAACGGGGCGAACTAGCACAGATACGCAGTATTTT
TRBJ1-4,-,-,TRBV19,CASSPAPTNEKLFF,TGTGCCAGTAGTCCGGCACCAACTAATGAAAAACTGTTTTTT
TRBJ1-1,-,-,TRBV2,CASSVGREYTEAFF,TGTGCCAGCAGTGTTGGACGGGAATACACTGAAGCTTTCTTT
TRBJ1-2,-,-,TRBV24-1,CATSDHREPNYGYTF,TGTGCCACCAGTGACCACAGGGAACCTAACTATGGCTACACCTTC
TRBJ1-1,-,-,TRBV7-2,CASNLDGMNTEAFF,TGTGCCAGCAACCTAGACGGAATGAACACTGAAGCTTTCTTT
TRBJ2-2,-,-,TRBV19,CASKAFLGTERYNTGELFF,TGTGCCAGTAAAGCGTTTCTGGGGACGGAGCGTTACAACACCGGGGAGCTGTTTTTT
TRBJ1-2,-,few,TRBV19,CASSMLGSWYGYTF,TGTGCCAGTAGTATGTTGGGGTCATGGTATGGCTACACCTTC
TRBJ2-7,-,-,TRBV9,CASSVGAGWESEQYF,TGTGCCAGCAGCGTAGGGGCAGGGTGGGAATCCGAGCAGTACTTC
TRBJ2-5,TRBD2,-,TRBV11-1,CASSTTSGETQYF,TGTGCCAGCAGCACAACTAGCGGAGAGACCCAGTACTTC
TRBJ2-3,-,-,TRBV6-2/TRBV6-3,CASSRAGFSTDTQYF,TGTGCCAGCAGCCGGGCGGGATTTAGCACAGATACGCAGTATTTT
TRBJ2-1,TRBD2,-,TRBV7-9,CASSLRSGRYDNEQFF,TGTGCCAGCAGCTTAAGGAGCGGGAGGTACGACAATGAGCAGTTCTTC
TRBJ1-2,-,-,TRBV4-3,CASSQRSRGYTF,TGCGCCAGCAGCCAACGGAGCCGTGGCTACACCTTC
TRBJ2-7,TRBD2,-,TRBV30,CAWSVQAGGNEQYF,TGTGCCTGGAGTGTACAAGCGGGGGGAAACGAGCAGTACTTC
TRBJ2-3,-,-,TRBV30,CAWGRTDTQYF,TGTGCCTGGGGACGCACAGATACGCAGTATTTT
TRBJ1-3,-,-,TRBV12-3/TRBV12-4,CASQVGGNTIYF,TGTGCCAGCCAAGTCGGAGGAAACACCATATATTTT